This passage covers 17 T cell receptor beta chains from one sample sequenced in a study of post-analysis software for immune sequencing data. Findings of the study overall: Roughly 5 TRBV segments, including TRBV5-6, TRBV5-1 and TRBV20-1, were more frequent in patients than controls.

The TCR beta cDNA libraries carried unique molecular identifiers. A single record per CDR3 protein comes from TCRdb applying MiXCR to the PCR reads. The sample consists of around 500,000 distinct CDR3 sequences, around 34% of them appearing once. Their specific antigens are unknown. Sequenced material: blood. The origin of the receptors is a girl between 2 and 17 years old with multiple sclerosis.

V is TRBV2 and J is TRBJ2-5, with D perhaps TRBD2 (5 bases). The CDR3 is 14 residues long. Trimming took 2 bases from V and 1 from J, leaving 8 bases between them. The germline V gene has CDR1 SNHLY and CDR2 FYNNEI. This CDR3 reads CASSEWESQETQYF. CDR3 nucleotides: TGTGCCAGCAGTGAATGGGAGTCCCAAGAGACCCAGTACTTC.

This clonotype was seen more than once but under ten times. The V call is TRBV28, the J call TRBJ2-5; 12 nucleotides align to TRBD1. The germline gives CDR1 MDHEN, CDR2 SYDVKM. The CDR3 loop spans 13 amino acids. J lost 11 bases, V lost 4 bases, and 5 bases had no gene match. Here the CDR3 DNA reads TGTGCCAGCAGTTCGGGACAGGGGGCGCAGCAGTACTTC. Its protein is CASSSGQGAQQYF.

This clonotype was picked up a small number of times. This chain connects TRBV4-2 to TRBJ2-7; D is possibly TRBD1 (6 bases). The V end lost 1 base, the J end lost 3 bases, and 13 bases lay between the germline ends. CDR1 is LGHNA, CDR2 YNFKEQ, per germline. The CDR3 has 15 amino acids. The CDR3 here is CASSQAVGTNYEQYF. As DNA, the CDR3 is TGTGCCAGCAGCCAAGCGGTTGGGACAAACTACGAGCAGTACTTC.

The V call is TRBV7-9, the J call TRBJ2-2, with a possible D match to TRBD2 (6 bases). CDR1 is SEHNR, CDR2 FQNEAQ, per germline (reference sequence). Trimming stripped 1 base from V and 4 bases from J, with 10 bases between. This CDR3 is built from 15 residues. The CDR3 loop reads CASSLGVGSTGELFF. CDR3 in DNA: TGTGCCAGCAGCTTAGGCGTCGGGAGCACCGGGGAGCTGTTTTTT.

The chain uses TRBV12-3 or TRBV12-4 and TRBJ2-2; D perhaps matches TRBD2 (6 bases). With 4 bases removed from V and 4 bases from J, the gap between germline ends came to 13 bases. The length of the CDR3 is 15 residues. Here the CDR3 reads CASSSDYGGTGELFF. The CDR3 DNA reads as TGTGCCAGCAGTTCAGATTACGGGGGCACCGGGGAGCTGTTTTTT.

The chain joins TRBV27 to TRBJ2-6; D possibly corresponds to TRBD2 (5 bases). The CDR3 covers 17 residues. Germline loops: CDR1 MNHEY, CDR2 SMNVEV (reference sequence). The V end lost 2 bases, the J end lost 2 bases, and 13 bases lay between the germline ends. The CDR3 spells CASSLTGWGAGANVLTF. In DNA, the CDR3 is TGTGCCAGCAGTTTAACCGGGTGGGGAGCTGGGGCCAACGTCCTGACTTTC.

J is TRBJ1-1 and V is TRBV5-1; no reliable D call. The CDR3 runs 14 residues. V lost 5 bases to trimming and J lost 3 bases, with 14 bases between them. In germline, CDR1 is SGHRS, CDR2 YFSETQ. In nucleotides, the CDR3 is TGCGCCAGCAGTAAGGCATCCATGGACACTGAAGCTTTCTTT. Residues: CASSKASMDTEAFF.

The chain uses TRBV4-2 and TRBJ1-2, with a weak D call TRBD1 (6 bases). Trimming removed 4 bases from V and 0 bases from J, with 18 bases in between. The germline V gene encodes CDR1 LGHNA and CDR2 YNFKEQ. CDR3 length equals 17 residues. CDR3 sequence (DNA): TGTGCCAGCAGCCCCTTAACGAGGGGGGTTGCTAACTATGGCTACACCTTC. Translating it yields CASSPLTRGVANYGYTF.

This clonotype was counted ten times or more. CDR3 nucleotides: TGTGCCAGCAGTTTGGACAGTACCTACGAGCAGTACTTC. This encodes CASSLDSTYEQYF. The V gene is TRBV12-3 or TRBV12-4, the J gene TRBJ2-7, with D maybe TRBD1 (6 bases). The length of the CDR3 is 13 residues. Deletions cut 3 bases from V and 2 bases from J, with 8 bases between.

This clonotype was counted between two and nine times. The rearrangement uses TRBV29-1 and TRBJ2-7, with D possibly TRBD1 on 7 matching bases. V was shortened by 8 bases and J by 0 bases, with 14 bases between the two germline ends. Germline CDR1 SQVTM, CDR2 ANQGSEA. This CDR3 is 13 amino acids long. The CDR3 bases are TGCAGCATCCAGGGGGGACGCTCCTACGAGCAGTACTTC. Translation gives CSIQGGRSYEQYF.

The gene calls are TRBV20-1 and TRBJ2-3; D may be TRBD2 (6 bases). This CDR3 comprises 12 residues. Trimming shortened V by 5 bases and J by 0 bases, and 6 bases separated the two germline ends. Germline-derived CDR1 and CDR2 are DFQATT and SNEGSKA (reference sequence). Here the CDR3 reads CSAAGSTDTQYF. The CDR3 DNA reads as TGCAGTGCTGCGGGGAGCACAGATACGCAGTATTTT.

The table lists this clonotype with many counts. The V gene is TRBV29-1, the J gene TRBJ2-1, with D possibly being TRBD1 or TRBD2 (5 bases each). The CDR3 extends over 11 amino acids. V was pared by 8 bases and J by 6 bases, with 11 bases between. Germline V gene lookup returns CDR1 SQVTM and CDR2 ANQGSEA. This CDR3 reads CSTKGTNEQFF. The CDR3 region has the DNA TGCAGCACCAAAGGGACCAATGAGCAGTTCTTC.

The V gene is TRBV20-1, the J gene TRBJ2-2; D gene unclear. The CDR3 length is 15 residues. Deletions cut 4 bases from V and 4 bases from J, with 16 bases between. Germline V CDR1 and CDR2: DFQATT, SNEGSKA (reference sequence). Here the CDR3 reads CSATAAGVGTGELFF. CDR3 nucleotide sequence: TGCAGTGCTACCGCGGCTGGGGTCGGCACCGGGGAGCTGTTTTTT.

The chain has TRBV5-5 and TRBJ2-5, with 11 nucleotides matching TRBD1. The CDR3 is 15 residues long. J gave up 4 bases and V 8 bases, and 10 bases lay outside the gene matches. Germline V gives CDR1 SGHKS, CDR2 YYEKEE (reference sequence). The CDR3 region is CASSSGTGGTETQYF. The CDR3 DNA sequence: TGTGCCAGTAGCAGCGGGACAGGGGGTACAGAGACCCAGTACTTC.

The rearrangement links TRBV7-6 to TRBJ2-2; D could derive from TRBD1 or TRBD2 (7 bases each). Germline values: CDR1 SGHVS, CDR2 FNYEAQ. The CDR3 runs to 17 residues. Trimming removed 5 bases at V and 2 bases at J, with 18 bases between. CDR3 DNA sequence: TGTGCCAGCAGCCCAGGGGGGGGCACAGCTAACACCGGGGAGCTGTTTTTT. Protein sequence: CASSPGGGTANTGELFF.

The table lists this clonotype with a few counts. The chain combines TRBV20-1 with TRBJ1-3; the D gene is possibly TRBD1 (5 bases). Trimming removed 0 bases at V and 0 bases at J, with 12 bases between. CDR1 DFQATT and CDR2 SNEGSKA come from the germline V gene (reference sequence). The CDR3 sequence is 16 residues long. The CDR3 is CSARDTRVFSGNTIYF. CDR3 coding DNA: TGCAGTGCTAGAGACACCAGGGTATTCTCTGGAAACACCATATATTTT.

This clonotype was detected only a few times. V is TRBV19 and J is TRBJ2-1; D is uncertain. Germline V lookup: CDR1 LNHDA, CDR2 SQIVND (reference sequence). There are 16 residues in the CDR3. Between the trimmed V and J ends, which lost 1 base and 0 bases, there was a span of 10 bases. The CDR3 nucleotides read TGTGCCAGTAGTATAGTCAGCCGGAGCTCCTACAATGAGCAGTTCTTC. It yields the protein CASSIVSRSSYNEQFF.